This entry lists 17 T cell receptor beta chains sequenced from one sample in a study of shared clonotypes between healthy human individuals. The data were produced by immunoSEQ multiplex PCR, yet TCRdb's version contains in-frame clones alone and is incomplete. The top ten hold over 0.12% of the sample, which has millions of clones, over 85% seen once. The specimen was naive CD4+ T cells sorted from blood. As to subset: CD45RA+ positively selected. The receptors were gathered from a man younger than 35 in good health.

The chain joins TRBV12-5 to TRBJ2-5; TRBD1 matches 7 bases. The CDR3 is made up of 14 amino acids. V trimming: 5 bases; J trimming: 4 bases; junction bases outside the gene matches: 7. Germline V lookup: CDR1 LGHNT, CDR2 FRNRAP. CDR3 residues: CASGRQGVRETQYF. In DNA form, the CDR3 reads TGTGCTAGTGGTCGACAGGGTGTAAGAGAGACCCAGTACTTC.

This clone came up a few times. The DNA of the CDR3 is TGTGCCGCTCAGGGCGGTGGAACTGAAGCTTTCTTT. This sequence encodes CAAQGGGTEAFF. The chain couples TRBV6-5 to TRBJ1-1, with a tentative D call TRBD1 (5 bases). Germline values: CDR1 MNHEY, CDR2 SVGAGI. The CDR3 contains 12 residues. V was shortened by 11 bases and J by 5 bases, with 15 bases between the two germline ends.

The chain joins TRBV18 to TRBJ1-4; D may be TRBD1 (5 bases). The germline gives CDR1 KGHSH, CDR2 LQKENI. V was trimmed by 6 bases and J by 5 bases, leaving 10 bases between them. This CDR3 contains 13 residues. In nucleotides, the CDR3 is TGTGCCAGCTCTCGGCACAGGAATGAAAAACTGTTTTTT. Its protein product is CASSRHRNEKLFF. Filled out from reference TRBV18 and TRBJ1-4, the complete variable domain reads NAGVMQNPRHLVRRRGQEARLRCSPMKGHSHVYWYRQLPEEGLKFMVYLQKENIIDESGMPKERFSAEFPKEGPSILRIQQVVRGDSAAYFCASSRHRNEKLFFGSGTQLSVL.

The gene calls are TRBV2 and TRBJ1-1; TRBD1 might be the D (6 bases). Germline CDR1 and CDR2: SNHLY and FYNNEI. The CDR3 consists of 12 residues. V was shortened by 6 bases and J by 3 bases, with 8 bases between the two germline ends. The CDR3 DNA reads as TGTGCCAGCAGAGGGGGATACACTGAAGCTTTCTTT. It translates to CASRGGYTEAFF.

This clone was counted once. This chain links TRBV2 with TRBJ2-3; 8 bases fit TRBD1. CDR1 SNHLY and CDR2 FYNNEI come from the germline V gene. This CDR3 is 15 amino acids long. The junction had 7 bases not matched to a gene; V was cut back by 6 bases and J by 2 bases. The CDR3 DNA reads as TGTGCCAGCAGCCCGGGACAGGCTTACACAGATACGCAGTATTTT. Protein product: CASSPGQAYTDTQYF.

A remark on this clone: In the same sample, other DNA sequences code for this CDR3. V is TRBV5-4 and J is TRBJ1-2, with D unresolved. Between the trimmed V and J ends, which lost 0 bases and 1 base, there was a span of 4 bases. The CDR3 runs 13 residues. The V gene's germline CDR1 is SGHNT and CDR2 YYREEE (reference sequence). CDR3 sequence (DNA): TGTGCCAGCAGCTTGGACGGTAACTATGGCTACACCTTC. Protein: CASSLDGNYGYTF.

V usage is TRBV6-1 and J usage is TRBJ1-2; TRBD1 aligns across 7 bases. CDR1 and CDR2 from the germline V gene are MNHNS and SASEGT. V shed 4 bases and J 1 base; nucleotides not matched to a gene: 3. This CDR3 is built from 14 residues. The CDR3 is CASSAGQNNYGYTF. For the CDR3, the DNA is TGTGCCAGCAGTGCGGGACAGAATAACTATGGCTACACCTTC.

This chain uses TRBV18 with TRBJ2-4, with D possibly being TRBD2 (6 bases). CDR1 is KGHSH, CDR2 LQKENI, per germline. The CDR3 is 17 residues long. V was clipped by 3 bases and J by 1 base, with 16 bases between them. CDR3 DNA sequence: TGTGCCAGCTCACCCCTTCCGGGAGCATCGGCCAAAAACATTCAGTACTTC. The encoded protein is CASSPLPGASAKNIQYF. Together with reference TRBV18 and TRBJ2-4, the CDR3 gives the full variable domain: NAGVMQNPRHLVRRRGQEARLRCSPMKGHSHVYWYRQLPEEGLKFMVYLQKENIIDESGMPKERFSAEFPKEGPSILRIQQVVRGDSAAYFCASSPLPGASAKNIQYFGAGTRLSVL.

The rearrangement links TRBV25-1 to TRBJ2-1, with TRBD1 as a possible D gene (6 bases). The CDR3 is 15 residues long. The germline V gene has CDR1 MGHDK and CDR2 SYGVNS. V gave up 10 bases and J gave up 0 bases, with 16 bases separating them. Here the CDR3 reads CATRGDGSSYNEQFF. CDR3 DNA sequence: TGTGCCACCAGGGGCGATGGGAGCTCCTACAATGAGCAGTTCTTC.

The chain recombines TRBV5-1 with TRBJ2-1, with D possibly being TRBD1 or TRBD2 (6 bases each). This CDR3 has 15 amino acids. The V end was cut by 0 bases, the J end by 6 bases, with 13 bases between. The V gene's germline CDR1 is SGHRS and CDR2 YFSETQ. CDR3 region: CASSLVGGRGNEQFF. CDR3 nucleotides: TGCGCCAGCAGCTTGGTCGGGGGCCGGGGCAATGAGCAGTTCTTC.

V is TRBV7-2 and J is TRBJ2-5, with 7 bases that match TRBD2. V trimming: 0 bases; J trimming: 3 bases; junction bases outside the gene matches: 7. The CDR3 spans 16 residues. The germline V gene encodes CDR1 SGHTA and CDR2 FQGNSA. As DNA, the CDR3 is TGTGCCAGCAGCTTAGCTAGCGGGCCTTCTAAAGAGACCCAGTACTTC. Its translation is CASSLASGPSKETQYF. Together with reference TRBV7-2 and TRBJ2-5, the CDR3 gives the full variable domain: GAGVSQSPSNKVTEKGKDVELRCDPISGHTALYWYRQSLGQGLEFLIYFQGNSAPDKSGLPSDRFSAERTGGSVSTLTIQRTQQEDSAVYLCASSLASGPSKETQYFGPGTRLLVL.

This sequence joins TRBV19 and TRBJ2-5; 11 nucleotides match TRBD2. V was pared by 5 bases and J by 2 bases, with 4 bases of the junction left unmatched. The CDR3 totals 15 residues. Germline V gene data show CDR1 as LNHDA and CDR2 as SQIVND (reference sequence). The DNA for the CDR3 is TGTGCCAGTAGTCTCAGACTAGCGGGGCAAGAGACCCAGTACTTC. It yields the protein CASSLRLAGQETQYF.

The chain employs TRBV27 and TRBJ1-1; D gene ambiguous. This CDR3 spans 15 amino acids. CDR1 and CDR2 (germline): MNHEY, SMNVEV (reference sequence). The V and J ends lost 6 bases and 1 base respectively, with 15 bases between them. CDR3 DNA: TGTGCCAGCAGACCGTGGCGCGGGGAGAACACTGAAGCTTTCTTT. This translates into CASRPWRGENTEAFF.

V is TRBV10-3 and J is TRBJ1-1; D not certain. CDR1 ENHRY and CDR2 SYGVKD come from the germline V gene. The V end lost 0 bases, the J end lost 0 bases, and 8 bases lay between the germline ends. This CDR3 region has 15 residues. The CDR3 nucleotides read TGTGCCATCAGTGAGTCTTGGGGTATGAACACTGAAGCTTTCTTT. This encodes CAISESWGMNTEAFF.

J is TRBJ2-5 and V is TRBV10-3; D is unresolved. From germline, CDR1 is ENHRY and CDR2 SYGVKD. The V end was cut by 0 bases, the J end by 1 base, with 6 bases between. The length of the CDR3 is 14 residues. CDR3 region: CAISESILQETQYF. The CDR3 DNA follows: TGTGCCATCAGTGAGTCGATACTCCAAGAGACCCAGTACTTC.

This clone was found a few times. V and J are TRBV18 and TRBJ2-4; 8 nucleotides match TRBD1. The CDR3 has 14 residues. With 2 bases clipped from V and 7 bases from J, the junction kept 4 bases outside the gene matches. Germline CDR1 is KGHSH and CDR2 is LQKENI. CDR3 sequence (DNA): TGTGCCAGCTCACCATTACAGGGGGTCAACATTCAGTACTTC. This codes for CASSPLQGVNIQYF.

This sequence joins TRBV2 and TRBJ2-7, with 11 bases lining up with TRBD1. Germline trimming cut 9 bases from V and 1 base from J; bases unmatched to any gene: 5. CDR1 SNHLY and CDR2 FYNNEI come from the germline V gene. The CDR3 is 14 amino acids. CDR3 nucleotide sequence: TGTGCCAGTTGGGGACAGGGGGTATCCTACGAGCAGTACTTC. Amino acids: CASWGQGVSYEQYF.